These T cell receptor beta chains were read from a single sample in a study of sequential checkpoint blockade in melanoma. The repertoire was sequenced with immunoSEQ multiplex PCR; TCRdb's copy has only in-frame clones and lacks some. The data hold about 20,000 clones, with roughly 80% observed a single time. Sequenced here: CD8+ T cells sorted from blood (inferred from file names), sampled from a patient given nivolumab and ipilimumab in sequence. Receptors originate from a human donor with melanoma. Both conserved end residues are trimmed from each CDR3. The D gene is left open where the match is weak.

>TRBJ2-2|TRBD1|TRBV10-3
AISWPDRGPNTGELF
>TRBJ1-5|-|TRBV7-2
ASSRGGGSNQPQH
>TRBJ1-1|-|TRBV4-3
ASSQDWYIARVRNTEAF
>TRBJ1-1|TRBD1|TRBV29-1
SVEQGASTEAF
>TRBJ2-5|-|TRBV13
ASSATGSQETQY
>TRBJ1-3|-|TRBV4-1
ASSQEGAPGNTIY
>TRBJ2-1|-|TRBV7-9
ASSTRRGGALAEQF
>TRBJ2-7|-|TRBV27
ASSLGALSEQY
>TRBJ2-7|TRBD1|TRBV28
ASSWPRDRGIEQY
>TRBJ1-4|TRBD1|TRBV5-8
ASSLKTGGAYEKLF
>TRBJ1-6|-|TRBV4-3
ASSQDGEGGGSPLH
>TRBJ1-3|TRBD1|TRBV7-9
ASSLAGDRSGNTIY
>TRBJ1-5|-|TRBV5-8
ASSQLGTGPNQPQH
>TRBJ2-7|TRBD2|TRBV4-2
ASSHLLAGTYEQY
>TRBJ1-1|-|TRBV7-3
ASSLNSGHNTEAF
>TRBJ2-3|-|TRBV10-3
AISRLSEVGTDTQY
>TRBJ1-5|TRBD1|TRBV6-5
ASNEGAGNQPQH
>TRBJ2-7|-|TRBV11-1
ASSLASSRPGSGQY
>TRBJ2-7|-|TRBV5-5
ASSLGHLSYEQY
>TRBJ2-7|-|TRBV27
ASSSPSSYEQY
>TRBJ1-5|TRBD1|TRBV4-1
ASSQEGQGARSNQPQH
>TRBJ2-7|TRBD2|TRBV10-3
AISGLAGGASYEQY
>TRBJ2-3|TRBD2|TRBV7-9
ASSLGLAPDTQY
>TRBJ2-3|TRBD2|TRBV6-1
ASSEDGWGGGIADTQY
>TRBJ2-1|TRBD2|TRBV13
ASSLVFGSGGSYNEQF
>TRBJ2-1|TRBD2|TRBV6-5
ASSYSGTSSYNEQF